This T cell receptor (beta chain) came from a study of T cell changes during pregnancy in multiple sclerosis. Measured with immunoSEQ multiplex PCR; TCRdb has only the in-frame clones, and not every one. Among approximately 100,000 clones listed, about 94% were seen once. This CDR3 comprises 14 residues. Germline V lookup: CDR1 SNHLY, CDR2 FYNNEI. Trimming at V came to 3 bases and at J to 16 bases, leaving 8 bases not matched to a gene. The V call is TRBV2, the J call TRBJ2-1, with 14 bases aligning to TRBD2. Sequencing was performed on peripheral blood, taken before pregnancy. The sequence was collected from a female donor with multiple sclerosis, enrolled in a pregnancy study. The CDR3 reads CASSDRTSGRQGFF. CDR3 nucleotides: TGTGCCAGCAGTGATCGGACTAGCGGGAGGCAGGGTTTCTTC.